What follows describes a single TCR beta chain. The antigen is not known. The CDR3 runs to 13 residues. V lost 4 bases, J lost 6 bases, and 11 bases lay in between. CDR1 is SGHRS and CDR2 is YFSETQ in the germline V gene. Using its own MiXCR run on the RT-PCR reads, TCRdb lists one record per CDR3 protein. The sample records around 490,000 distinct CDR3 sequences, about 8% being singletons. The source of the sample is a study of response to subunit inactivated influenza vaccine. Study results and caveats: Every seasonal influenza vaccination brings in few new T cells, the authors suggested.

This specimen consisted of PBMCs from blood, obtained around 25 months after vaccination. The chain employs TRBV5-1 and TRBJ2-1; D could derive from TRBD1 or TRBD2 (5 bases each). This clonotype was obtained from a man between 45 and 75 years old who received an inactivated influenza vaccine. The CDR3 DNA follows: TGCGCCAGCAGCGTATCGGGGACCAATGAGCAGTTCTTC. This sequence encodes CASSVSGTNEQFF.